This TCR beta chain was sequenced in a study of T cells of healthy individuals. Via MiXCR, TCRdb re-called the 5' RACE reads, giving one row per CDR3 protein. The data contain some 82,000 distinct CDR3 sequences, around 5.1% of them singletons. The clonotype originates from a female donor in good health.

The CDR3 spells CASSEPLTSGRAETQYF. The CDR3 coding sequence is TGTGCCAGCAGTGAACCCCTGACTAGCGGGAGGGCAGAGACCCAGTACTTC. The chain couples TRBV2 to TRBJ2-5, with 14 bases matching TRBD2. Trimming cost V 2 bases and J 4 bases; bases outside gene matches: 6. This CDR3 is built from 17 residues. Germline assignment: CDR1 SNHLY and CDR2 FYNNEI.